Listed here is a single T cell receptor beta chain. Its target is not known. The sample is drawn from a study of cytomegalovirus exposure and HLA in healthy donors. Both 60 Vbeta primers and 13 Jbeta primers went into the PCR. In the source study's methods: Later analysis identified 80 million to 85 million unique TCR beta chains, about 10 million shared. The repertoire was sequenced with immunoSEQ multiplex PCR; TCRdb's copy has only in-frame clones and lacks some. From that table come the V and J calls and clone size; the DNA was used to work out D and trimming. Here the sample spans about 180,000 clones, 80% being singletons. In germline, CDR1 is SGHTA, CDR2 FQGNSA. The CDR3 is 14 residues long. Trimming took 5 bases from V and 7 from J, leaving 15 bases between them. Findings and limits, study-wide: Within a later analysis, the majority of CMV-associated TCR beta chains appeared HLA-restricted. A classifier reportedly called cytomegalovirus status with high sensitivity and specificity. Information on immune exposure was restricted to one variable (CMV serostatus).

The rearrangement joins TRBV7-2 to TRBJ1-5, with a weak D call TRBD1 (5 bases). This sequence originates from a woman in her 30s in good health and CMV-seronegative. The sequenced sample was PBMCs. The CDR3 sequence: CASSPGAGGQPQHF. The CDR3 DNA follows: TGTGCCAGCAGCCCTGGGGCCGGGGGGCAGCCCCAGCATTTT.